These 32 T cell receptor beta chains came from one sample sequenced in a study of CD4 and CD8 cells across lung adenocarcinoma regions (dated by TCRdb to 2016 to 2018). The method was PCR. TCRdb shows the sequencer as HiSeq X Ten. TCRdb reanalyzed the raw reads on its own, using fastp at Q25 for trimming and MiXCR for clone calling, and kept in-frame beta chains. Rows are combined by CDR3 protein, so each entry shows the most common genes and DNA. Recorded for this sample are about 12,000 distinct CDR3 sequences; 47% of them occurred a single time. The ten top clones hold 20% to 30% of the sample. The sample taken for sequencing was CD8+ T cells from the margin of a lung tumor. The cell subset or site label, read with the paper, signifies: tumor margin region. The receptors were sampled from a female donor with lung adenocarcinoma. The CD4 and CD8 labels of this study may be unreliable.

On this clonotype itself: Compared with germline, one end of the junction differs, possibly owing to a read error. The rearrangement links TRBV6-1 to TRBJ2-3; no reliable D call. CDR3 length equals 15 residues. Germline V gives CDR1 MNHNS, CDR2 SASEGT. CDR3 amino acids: CASSFPGTSTDTQYF. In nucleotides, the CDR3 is TGTGCCAGCAGCTTCCCCGGTACGAGCACCGATACGCAGTATTTT.

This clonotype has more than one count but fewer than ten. The CDR3 is CASSKSTGGGNTIYF. In nucleotides, the CDR3 is TGTGCCAGCAGCAAATCGACAGGAGGTGGAAACACCATATATTTT. The chain joins TRBV7-8 to TRBJ1-3; a possible D gene is TRBD1 (6 bases). Germline CDR1 is SGHVS and CDR2 is FQNEAQ. V was clipped by 5 bases and J by 3 bases, with 14 bases between them. This CDR3 spans 15 amino acids. Full variable domain (outside the CDR3, taken from reference TRBV7-8 and TRBJ1-3): GAGVSQSPRYKVAKRGQDVALRCDPISGHVSLFWYQQALGQGPEFLTYFQNEAQLDKSGLPSDRFFAERPEGSVSTLKIQRTQQEDSAVYLCASSKSTGGGNTIYFGEGSWLTVV.

CDR3 sequence: CASSLDRSHGETQYF. The CDR3 DNA is TGTGCCAGCAGTTTAGACAGGAGCCACGGGGAGACCCAGTACTTC. The rearrangement uses TRBV27 and TRBJ2-3; weak D call: TRBD1 (6 bases). The J call may be wrong; the DNA end is better matched by TRBJ2-5. The CDR3 is 15 amino acids. The V gene's germline CDR1 is MNHEY and CDR2 SMNVEV (reference sequence).

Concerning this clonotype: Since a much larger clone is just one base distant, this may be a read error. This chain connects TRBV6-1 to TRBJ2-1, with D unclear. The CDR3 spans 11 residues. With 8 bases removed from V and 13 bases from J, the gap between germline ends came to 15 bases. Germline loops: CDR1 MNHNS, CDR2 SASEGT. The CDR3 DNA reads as TGTGCCAGCCTATTCGTAGAGACCCAGTTCTTC. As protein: CASLFVETQFF.

For the CDR3, the DNA is TGCAGTGCTCCTCAGACTAGCGGGTCCTACAATGAGCAGTTCTTC. Translating gives CSAPQTSGSYNEQFF. J is TRBJ2-1 and V is TRBV20-1; 10 nucleotides align to TRBD2. Trimming cost V 5 bases and J 1 base; bases outside gene matches: 5. Germline-derived CDR1 and CDR2 are DFQATT and SNEGSKA (reference sequence). The CDR3 is 15 residues long.

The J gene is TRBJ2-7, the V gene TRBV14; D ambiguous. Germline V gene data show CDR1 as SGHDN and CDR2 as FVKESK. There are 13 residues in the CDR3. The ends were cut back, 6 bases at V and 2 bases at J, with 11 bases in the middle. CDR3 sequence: CASSPTQTYEQYF. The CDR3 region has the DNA TGTGCCAGCAGTCCGACACAAACCTACGAGCAGTACTTC. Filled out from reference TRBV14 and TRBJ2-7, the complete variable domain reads EAGVTQFPSHSVIEKGQTVTLRCDPISGHDNLYWYRRVMGKEIKFLLHFVKESKQDESGMPNNRFLAERTGGTYSTLKVQPAELEDSGVYFCASSPTQTYEQYFGPGTRLTVT.

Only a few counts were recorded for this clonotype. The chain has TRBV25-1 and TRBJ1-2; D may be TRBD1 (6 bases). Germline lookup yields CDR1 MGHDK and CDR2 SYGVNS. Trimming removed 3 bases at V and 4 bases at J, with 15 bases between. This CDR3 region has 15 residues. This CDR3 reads CASSDPGQISYGYTF. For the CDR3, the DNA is TGTGCCAGCAGTGACCCTGGACAGATTAGCTATGGCTACACCTTC.

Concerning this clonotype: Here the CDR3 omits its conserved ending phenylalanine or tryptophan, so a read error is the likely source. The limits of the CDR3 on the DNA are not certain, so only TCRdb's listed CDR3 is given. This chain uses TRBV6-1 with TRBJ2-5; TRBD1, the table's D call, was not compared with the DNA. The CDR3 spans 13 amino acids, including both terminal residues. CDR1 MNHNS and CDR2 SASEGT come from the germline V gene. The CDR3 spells CASSEGGRASRYL.

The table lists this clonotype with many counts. The CDR3: CASSHSQGVEQYF. As DNA, the CDR3 is TGCGCCAGCAGCCATAGTCAGGGTGTCGAGCAGTACTTC. The rearrangement joins TRBV4-1 to TRBJ2-1; D perhaps matches TRBD1 (5 bases). With the DNA end fitting TRBJ2-7 better, the J assignment may be wrong. Per germline, CDR1 MGHRA and CDR2 YSYEKL. This CDR3 is 13 amino acids long.

CDR3 loop: CASSLGSGDTGELFF. The CDR3 DNA reads as TGTGCCAGCAGCTTAGGGTCGGGGGACACCGGGGAGCTGTTTTTT. The chain employs TRBV7-7 and TRBJ2-2, with D perhaps matching TRBD2 (6 bases). The CDR3 covers 15 residues. V was clipped by 1 base and J by 3 bases, with 9 bases between them. Germline V CDR1 and CDR2: SSHAT, FNYEAQ (reference sequence).

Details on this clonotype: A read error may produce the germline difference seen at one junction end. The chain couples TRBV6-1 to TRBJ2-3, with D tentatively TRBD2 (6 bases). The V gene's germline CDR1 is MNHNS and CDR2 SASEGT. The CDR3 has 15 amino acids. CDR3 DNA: TGTGCCAGCAGTCGGGGAGCGGGTTTTCCAGAGACCCAGTATTTC. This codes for CASSRGAGFPETQYF.

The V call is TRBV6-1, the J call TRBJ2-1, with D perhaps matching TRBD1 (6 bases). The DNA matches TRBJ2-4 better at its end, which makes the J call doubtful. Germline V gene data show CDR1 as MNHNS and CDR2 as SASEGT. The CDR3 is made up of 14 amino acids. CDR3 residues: CAGTGLGANNVQYF. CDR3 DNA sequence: TGTGCCGGCACGGGGCTGGGGGCCAACAACGTTCAGTACTTC.

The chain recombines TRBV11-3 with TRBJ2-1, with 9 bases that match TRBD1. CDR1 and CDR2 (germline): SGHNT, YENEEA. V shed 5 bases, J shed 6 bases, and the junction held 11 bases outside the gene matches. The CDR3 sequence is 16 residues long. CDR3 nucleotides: TGTGCCAGCAGCATACAGGGGGCGGATTGGCGCAATGAGCAGTTCTTC. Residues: CASSIQGADWRNEQFF.

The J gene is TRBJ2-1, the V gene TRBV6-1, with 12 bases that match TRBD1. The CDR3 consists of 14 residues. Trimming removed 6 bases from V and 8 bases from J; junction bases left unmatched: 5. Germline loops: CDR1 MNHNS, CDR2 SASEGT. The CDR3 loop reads CASRGQGARDEQFF. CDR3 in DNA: TGTGCCAGCAGGGGACAGGGGGCGCGGGATGAGCAGTTCTTC.

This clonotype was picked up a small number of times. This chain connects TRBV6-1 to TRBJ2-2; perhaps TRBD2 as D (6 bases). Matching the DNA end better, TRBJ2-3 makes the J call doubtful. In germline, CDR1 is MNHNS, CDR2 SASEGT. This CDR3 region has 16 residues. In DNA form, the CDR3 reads TGTGCCACGAGGCCGGGGGAACTCGCGAACACCGGGGCGCAGTATTTT. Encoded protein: CATRPGELANTGAQYF.

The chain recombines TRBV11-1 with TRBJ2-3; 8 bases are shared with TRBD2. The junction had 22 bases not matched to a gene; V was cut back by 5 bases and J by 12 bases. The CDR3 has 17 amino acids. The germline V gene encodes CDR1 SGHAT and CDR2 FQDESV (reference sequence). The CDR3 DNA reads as TGTGCCAGCAGCCCCCGGGGGGGGCTCAGACCCAAAAACACTCAGTATTTT. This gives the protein CASSPRGGLRPKNTQYF.

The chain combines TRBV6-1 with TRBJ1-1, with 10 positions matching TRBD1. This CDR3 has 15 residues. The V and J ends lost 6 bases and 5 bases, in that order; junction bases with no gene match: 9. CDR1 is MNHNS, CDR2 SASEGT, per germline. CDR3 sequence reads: CASRPWDRGETEAFF. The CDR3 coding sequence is TGTGCCAGCAGACCCTGGGACAGGGGAGAAACTGAAGCTTTCTTT.

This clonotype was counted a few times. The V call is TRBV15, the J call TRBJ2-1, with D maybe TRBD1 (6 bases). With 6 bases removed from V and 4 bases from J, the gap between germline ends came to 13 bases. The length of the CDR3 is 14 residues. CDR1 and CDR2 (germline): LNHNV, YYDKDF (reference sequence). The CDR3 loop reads CATSPAGAYNEQFF. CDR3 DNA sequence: TGTGCCACCAGTCCAGCAGGGGCTTACAATGAGCAGTTCTTC.

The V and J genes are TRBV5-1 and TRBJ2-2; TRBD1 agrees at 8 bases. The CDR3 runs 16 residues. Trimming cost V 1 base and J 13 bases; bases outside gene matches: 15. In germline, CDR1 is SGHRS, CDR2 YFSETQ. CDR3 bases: TGCGCCAGCAGCTTGTCCCAGGGGGCAGGAACCGAGGCGCTGTTTTTT. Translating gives CASSLSQGAGTEALFF.

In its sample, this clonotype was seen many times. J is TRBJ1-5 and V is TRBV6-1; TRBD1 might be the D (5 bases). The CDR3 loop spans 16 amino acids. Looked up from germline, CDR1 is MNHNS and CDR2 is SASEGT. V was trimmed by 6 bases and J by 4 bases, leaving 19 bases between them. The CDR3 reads CASRSLDGGVNQPQHF. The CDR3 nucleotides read TGTGCCAGCAGATCACTGGACGGGGGAGTGAATCAGCCCCAGCATTTT.

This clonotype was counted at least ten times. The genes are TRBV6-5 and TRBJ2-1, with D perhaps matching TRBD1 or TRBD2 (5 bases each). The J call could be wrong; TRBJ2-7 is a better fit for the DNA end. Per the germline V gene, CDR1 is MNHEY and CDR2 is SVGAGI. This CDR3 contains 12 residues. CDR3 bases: TGTGCCAGCATGTTCTGGCGAGGGGTGCAGTACTTC. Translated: CASMFWRGVQYF.

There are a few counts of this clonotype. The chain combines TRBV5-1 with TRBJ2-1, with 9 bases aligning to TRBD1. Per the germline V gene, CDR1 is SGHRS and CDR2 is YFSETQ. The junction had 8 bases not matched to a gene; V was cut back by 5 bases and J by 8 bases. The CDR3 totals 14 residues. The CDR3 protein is CASRPGQGYDEQFF. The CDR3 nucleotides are TGCGCCAGCAGACCGGGACAGGGATATGATGAGCAGTTCTTC.

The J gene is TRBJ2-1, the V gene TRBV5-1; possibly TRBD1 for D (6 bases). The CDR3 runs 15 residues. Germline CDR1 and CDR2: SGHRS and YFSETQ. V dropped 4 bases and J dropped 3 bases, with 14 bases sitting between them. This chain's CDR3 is CASSQLGTNYNEQFF. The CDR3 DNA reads TGCGCCAGCAGCCAACTCGGGACAAACTACAATGAGCAGTTCTTC. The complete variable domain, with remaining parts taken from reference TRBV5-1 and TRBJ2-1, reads KAGVTQTPRYLIKTRGQQVTLSCSPISGHRSVSWYQQTPGQGLQFLFEYFSETQRNKGNFPGRFSGRQFSNSRSEMNVSTLELGDSALYLCASSQLGTNYNEQFFGPGTRLTVL.

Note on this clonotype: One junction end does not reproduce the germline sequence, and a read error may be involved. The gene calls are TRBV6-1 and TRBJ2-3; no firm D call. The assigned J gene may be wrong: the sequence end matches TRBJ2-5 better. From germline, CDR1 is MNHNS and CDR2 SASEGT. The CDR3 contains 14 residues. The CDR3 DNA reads TGTGCCAGGCGTGAAGGCGGTGGCGAAGATACCCAGTACTTC. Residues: CARREGGGEDTQYF.

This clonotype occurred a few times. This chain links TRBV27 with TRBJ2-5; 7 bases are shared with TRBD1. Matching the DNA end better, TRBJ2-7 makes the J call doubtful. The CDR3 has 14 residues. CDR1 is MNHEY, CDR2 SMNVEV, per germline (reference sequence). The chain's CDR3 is CASRSGDSLGEQYF. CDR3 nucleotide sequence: TGTGCCAGCAGGTCCGGGGACAGCCTGGGCGAGCAGTACTTC.

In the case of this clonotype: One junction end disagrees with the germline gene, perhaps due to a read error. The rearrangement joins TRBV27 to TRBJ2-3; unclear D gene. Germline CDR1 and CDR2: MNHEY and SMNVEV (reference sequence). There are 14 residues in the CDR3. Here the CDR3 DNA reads TGTGGCAGCTGTCGGCTGGTTAGCACAGACATGCAGTACTTT. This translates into CGSCRLVSTDMQYF.

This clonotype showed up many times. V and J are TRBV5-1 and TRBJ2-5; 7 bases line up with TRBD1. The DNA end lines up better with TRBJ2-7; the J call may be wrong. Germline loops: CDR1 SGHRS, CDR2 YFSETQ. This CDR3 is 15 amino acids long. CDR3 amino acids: CASSPGTADAYEQYF. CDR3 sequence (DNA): TGCGCCAGCAGCCCCGGGACAGCGGATGCCTACGAGCAGTACTTC.

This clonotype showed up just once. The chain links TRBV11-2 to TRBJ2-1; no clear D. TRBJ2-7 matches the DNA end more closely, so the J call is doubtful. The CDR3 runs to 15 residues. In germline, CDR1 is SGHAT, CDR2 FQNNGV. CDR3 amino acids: CASSLGCGGQDTQYF. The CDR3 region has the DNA TGTGCCAGCAGCTTAGGTTGCGGCGGCCAAGATACGCAGTACTTC.

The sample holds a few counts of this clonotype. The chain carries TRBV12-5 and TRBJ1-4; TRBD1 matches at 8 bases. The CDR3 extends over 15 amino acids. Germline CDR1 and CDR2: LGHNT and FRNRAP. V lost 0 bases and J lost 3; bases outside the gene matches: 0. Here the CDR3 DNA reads TGTGCTAGTGGTTTGGTACAGGGGGCTAATGAAAAACTGTTTTTT. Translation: CASGLVQGANEKLFF.

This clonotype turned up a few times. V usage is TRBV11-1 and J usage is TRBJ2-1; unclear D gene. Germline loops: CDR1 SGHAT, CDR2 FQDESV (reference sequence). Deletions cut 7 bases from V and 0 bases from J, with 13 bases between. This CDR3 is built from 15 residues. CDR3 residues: CASTLTVSSYNEQFF. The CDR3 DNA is TGTGCCAGCACGCTGACTGTCAGCTCCTACAATGAGCAGTTCTTC.

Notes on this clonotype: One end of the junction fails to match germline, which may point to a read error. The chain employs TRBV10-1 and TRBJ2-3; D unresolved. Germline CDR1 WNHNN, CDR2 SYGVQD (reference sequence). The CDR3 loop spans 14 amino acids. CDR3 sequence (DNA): TGCGCCAGCAGGGGGTTGAGTAGCAAAAACACTCAGTACTTT. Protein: CASRGLSSKNTQYF.

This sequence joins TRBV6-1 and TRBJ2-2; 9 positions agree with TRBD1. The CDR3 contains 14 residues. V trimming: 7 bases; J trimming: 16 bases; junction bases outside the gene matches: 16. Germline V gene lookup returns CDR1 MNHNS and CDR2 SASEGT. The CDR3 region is CASKGTGITGTQFF. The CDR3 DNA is TGTGCCAGCAAAGGGACAGGGATCACCGGGACGCAGTTTTTT.